The source of this T cell receptor (beta chain) is a study of blood T cells in healthy people across ages. PCR was performed a second time for about 7 to 11 cycles using a sample-barcoded 5' primer and a J-beta primer mix. The authors tagged each cDNA molecule using a template-switch adaptor with 12 random nucleotides. The yield of each sample was at least 2.5 million CDR3-containing paired-end reads. MiXCR, applied by TCRdb to the 5' RACE reads, yields one record per CDR3 protein. Among about 580,000 distinct CDR3 sequences listed, around half were seen once. The J segment lost 2 bases and the V segment lost 3 bases, leaving 5 bases of the junction unmatched. The CDR3 runs 15 residues. CDR1 and CDR2 from the germline V gene are KGHSH and LQKENI. This clonotype was recorded only once.

J is TRBJ2-5 and V is TRBV18, with 8 bases that match TRBD2. Sequenced sample: blood. The TCR sequence derives from a man older than 75 in good health. CDR3 sequence: CASSPSGGRQETQYF. The DNA of the CDR3 is TGTGCCAGCTCACCGTCGGGGGGGAGGCAAGAGACCCAGTACTTC.